This T cell receptor beta chain was found in a study of T-cell memory formation after mild COVID-19. Study findings and constraints: CD4+ contracting clones were mainly CM and EM; CD8+ ones, EMRA. Clones contracting day 15 to 85 were balanced CD4/CD8; later expanders leaned CD4+. Cross-reactive memory apparently joined, as some responding clones appeared in pre-infection memory.

The V end lost 3 bases, the J end lost 8 bases, and 14 bases lay between the germline ends. CDR3 length: 14 amino acids. In germline, CDR1 is SGHTA, CDR2 FQGNSA. Barcoded TCR alpha and TCR beta cDNA libraries with UMIs came from 5'RACE using constant-segment primers. MiXCR, applied by TCRdb to the 5' RACE reads, yields one record per CDR3 protein. In the table there are approximately 450,000 distinct CDR3 sequences, approximately 18% of which are singletons. Notes on this clonotype: Its target is unknown.

The source material was PBMCs or a T cell subset sorted from them (not recorded which). The receptor's source is an adult woman who had mild COVID-19 (a few samples of this study predate the infection). Cell type and time point are not known. The rearrangement links TRBV7-2 to TRBJ2-1; D is possibly TRBD1 (7 bases). CDR3 amino acids: CASSLRDSEDEQFF. DNA of the CDR3: TGTGCCAGCAGCTTGCGGGACAGTGAGGATGAGCAGTTCTTC.